This T cell receptor beta chain derives from a study of cytotoxic CD8 clonotypes in ibrutinib-treated CLL. Study as a whole: Outcomes included around 25 partial and 2 complete responses; after median roughly 70 months, 14 stayed remitted and about twelve progressed. Points from the study as a whole: Public clonotypes showed up rarely, and on treatment they shrank or held steady. Clonality, elevated at ibrutinib response, dropped back toward baseline at progression.

Sequencing was designed to attain a depth spanning 1 in 200,000 to 1 in 1 million T cells. Profiling relied on immunoSEQ multiplex PCR, and the TCRdb table lists in-frame clones only, not all of them. The repertoire holds roughly 220,000 clones, with roughly 73% as singletons. Trimming pared 5 bases from V and 4 bases from J, leaving 6 bases between. The CDR3 is 11 amino acids. Germline CDR1 SEHNR, CDR2 FQNEAQ (reference sequence). On this clone: Its cognate antigen is unknown. The sample holds other DNA sequences that translate to the same CDR3.

The source material was PBMCs, sampled after 12 months of ibrutinib treatment. The source is a human donor with chronic lymphocytic leukemia. The chain couples TRBV7-9 to TRBJ2-7; no clear D. The CDR3 is CASSPQYEQYF. CDR3 nucleotides: TGTGCCAGCAGCCCGCAATACGAGCAGTACTTC. The full variable domain, its missing parts supplied by reference TRBV7-9 and TRBJ2-7, is DTGVSQNPRHKITKRGQNVTFRCDPISEHNRLYWYRQTLGQGPEFLTYFQNEAQLEKSRLLSDRFSAERPKGSFSTLEIQRTEQGDSAMYLCASSPQYEQYFGPGTRLTVT.